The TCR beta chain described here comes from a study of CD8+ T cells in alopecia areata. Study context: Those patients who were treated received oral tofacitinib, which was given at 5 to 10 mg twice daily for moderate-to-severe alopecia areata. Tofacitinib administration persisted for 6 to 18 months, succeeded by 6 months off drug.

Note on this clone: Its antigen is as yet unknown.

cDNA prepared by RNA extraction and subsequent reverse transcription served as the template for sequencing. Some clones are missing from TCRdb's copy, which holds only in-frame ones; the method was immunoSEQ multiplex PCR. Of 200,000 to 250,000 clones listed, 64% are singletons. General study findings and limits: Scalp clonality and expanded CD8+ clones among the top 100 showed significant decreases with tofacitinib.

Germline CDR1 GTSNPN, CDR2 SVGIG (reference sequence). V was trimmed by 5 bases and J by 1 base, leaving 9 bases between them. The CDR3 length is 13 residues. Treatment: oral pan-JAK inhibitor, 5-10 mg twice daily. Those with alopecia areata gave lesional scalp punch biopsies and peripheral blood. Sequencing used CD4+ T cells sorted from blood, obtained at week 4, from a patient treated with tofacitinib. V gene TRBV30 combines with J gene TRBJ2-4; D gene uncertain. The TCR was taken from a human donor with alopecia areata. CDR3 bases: TGTGCCTGGGGTCGCGGTGCCAAAAACATTCAGTACTTC. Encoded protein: CAWGRGAKNIQYF.